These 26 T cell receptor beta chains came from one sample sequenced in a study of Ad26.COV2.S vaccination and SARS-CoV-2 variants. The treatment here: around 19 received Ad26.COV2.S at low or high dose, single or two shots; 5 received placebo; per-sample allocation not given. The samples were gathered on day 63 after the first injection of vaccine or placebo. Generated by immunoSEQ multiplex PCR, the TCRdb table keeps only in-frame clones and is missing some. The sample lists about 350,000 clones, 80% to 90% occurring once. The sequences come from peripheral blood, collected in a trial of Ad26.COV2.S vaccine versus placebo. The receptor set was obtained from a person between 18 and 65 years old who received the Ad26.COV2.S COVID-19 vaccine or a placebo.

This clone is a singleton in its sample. CDR3 amino acids: CASSGETGHPPYEQYF. DNA of the CDR3: TGTGCCAGCAGCGGGGAGACAGGGCACCCTCCCTACGAGCAGTACTTC. This chain connects TRBV9 to TRBJ2-7, with TRBD1 matching 7 bases. Trimming removed 3 bases from V and 2 bases from J; junction bases left unmatched: 11. The CDR3 has 16 amino acids. Germline V gene sequence: CDR1 SGDLS, CDR2 YYNGEE.

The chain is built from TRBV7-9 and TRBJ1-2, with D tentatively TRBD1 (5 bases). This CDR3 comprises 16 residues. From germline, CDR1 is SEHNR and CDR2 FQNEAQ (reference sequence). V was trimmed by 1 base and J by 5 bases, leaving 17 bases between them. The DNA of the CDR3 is TGTGCCAGCAGCTTAGTGGGATCTGGGGCGCGTTATGGCTACACCTTC. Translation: CASSLVGSGARYGYTF.

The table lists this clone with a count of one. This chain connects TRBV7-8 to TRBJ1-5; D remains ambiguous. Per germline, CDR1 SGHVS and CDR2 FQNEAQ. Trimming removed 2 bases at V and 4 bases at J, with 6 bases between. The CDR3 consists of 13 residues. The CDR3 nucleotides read TGTGCCAGCAGCTTACAGTTTAATCAGCCCCAGCATTTT. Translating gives CASSLQFNQPQHF.

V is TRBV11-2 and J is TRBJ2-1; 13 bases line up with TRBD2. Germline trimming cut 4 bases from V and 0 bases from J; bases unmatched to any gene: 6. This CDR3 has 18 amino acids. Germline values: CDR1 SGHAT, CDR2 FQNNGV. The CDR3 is CASSYPGLAGNSYNEQFF. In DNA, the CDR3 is TGTGCCAGCAGCTACCCGGGACTAGCGGGAAACTCCTACAATGAGCAGTTCTTC.

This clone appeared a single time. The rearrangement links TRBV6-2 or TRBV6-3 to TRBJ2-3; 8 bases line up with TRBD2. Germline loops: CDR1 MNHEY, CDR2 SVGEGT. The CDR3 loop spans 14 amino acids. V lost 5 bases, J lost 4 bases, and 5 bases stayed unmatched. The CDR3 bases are TGTGCCAGCAGTCTGCTGCGGGGGGCAGATACGCAGTATTTT. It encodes CASSLLRGADTQYF.

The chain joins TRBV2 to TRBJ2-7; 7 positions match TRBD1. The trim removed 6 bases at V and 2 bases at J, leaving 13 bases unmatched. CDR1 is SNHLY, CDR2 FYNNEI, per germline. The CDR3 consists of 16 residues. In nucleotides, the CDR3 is TGTGCCAGCAGCAAGAAAACCGGGACAGCCGCCTACGAGCAGTACTTC. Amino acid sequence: CASSKKTGTAAYEQYF.

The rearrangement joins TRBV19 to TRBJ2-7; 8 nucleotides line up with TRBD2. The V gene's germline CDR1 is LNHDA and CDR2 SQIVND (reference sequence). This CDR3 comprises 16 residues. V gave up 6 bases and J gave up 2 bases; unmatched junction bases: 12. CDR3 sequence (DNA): TGTGCCAGTAGCCTCCGGTTGTCGGGAGGGGCCTACGAGCAGTACTTC. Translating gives CASSLRLSGGAYEQYF.

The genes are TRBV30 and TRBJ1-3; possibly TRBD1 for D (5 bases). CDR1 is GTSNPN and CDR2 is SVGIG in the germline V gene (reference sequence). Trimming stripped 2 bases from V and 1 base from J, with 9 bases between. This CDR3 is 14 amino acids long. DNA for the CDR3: TGTGCCTGGAGTTCCAGGGAGTCTGGAAACACCATATATTTT. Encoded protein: CAWSSRESGNTIYF.

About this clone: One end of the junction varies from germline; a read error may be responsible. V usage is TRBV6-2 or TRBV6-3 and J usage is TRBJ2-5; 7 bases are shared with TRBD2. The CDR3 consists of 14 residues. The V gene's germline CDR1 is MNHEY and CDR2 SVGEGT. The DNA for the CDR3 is TGTGCCGGCAGCCGTTCGGCGGGGGAAGAGACCCAGTACTTC. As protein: CAGSRSAGEETQYF.

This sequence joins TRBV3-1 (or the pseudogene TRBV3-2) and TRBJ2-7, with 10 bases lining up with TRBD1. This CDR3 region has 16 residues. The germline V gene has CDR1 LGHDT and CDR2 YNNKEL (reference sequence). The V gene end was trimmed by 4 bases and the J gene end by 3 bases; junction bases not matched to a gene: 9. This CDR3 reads CASSPRGRDRGYEQYF. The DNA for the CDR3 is TGTGCCAGCAGCCCACGGGGCCGGGACAGGGGCTACGAGCAGTACTTC.

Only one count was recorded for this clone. Written as DNA, the CDR3 is TGTGCCAGCAGGGGATGGCAGTCTAATGAAAAACTGTTTTTT. As protein: CASRGWQSNEKLFF. The rearrangement uses TRBV6-5 and TRBJ1-4; D is unresolved. This CDR3 spans 14 amino acids. Germline V lookup: CDR1 MNHEY, CDR2 SVGAGI. The V end lost 6 bases, the J end lost 3 bases, and 11 bases lay between the germline ends.

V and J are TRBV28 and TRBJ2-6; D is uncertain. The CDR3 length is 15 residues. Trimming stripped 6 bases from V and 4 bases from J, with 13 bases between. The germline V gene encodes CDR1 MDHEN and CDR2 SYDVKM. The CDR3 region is CASSPSLRGANVLTF. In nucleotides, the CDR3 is TGTGCCAGCAGCCCATCTTTGAGAGGGGCCAACGTCCTGACTTTC.

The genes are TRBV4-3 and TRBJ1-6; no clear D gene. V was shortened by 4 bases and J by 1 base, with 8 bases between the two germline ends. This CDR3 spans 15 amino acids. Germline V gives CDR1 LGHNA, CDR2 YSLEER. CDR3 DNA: TGCGCCAGCAGCCGGGTGGGGTCCTATAATTCACCCCTCCACTTT. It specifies CASSRVGSYNSPLHF.

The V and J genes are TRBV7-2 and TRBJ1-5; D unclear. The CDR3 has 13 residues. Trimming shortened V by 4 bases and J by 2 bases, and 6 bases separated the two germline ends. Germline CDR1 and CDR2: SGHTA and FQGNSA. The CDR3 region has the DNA TGTGCCAGCAGCTCCCTAGGCAATCAGCCCCAGCATTTT. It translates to CASSSLGNQPQHF.

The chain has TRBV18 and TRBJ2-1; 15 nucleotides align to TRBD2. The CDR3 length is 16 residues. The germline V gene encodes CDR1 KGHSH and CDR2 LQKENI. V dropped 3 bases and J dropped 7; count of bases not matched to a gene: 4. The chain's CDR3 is CASSPPGLAGGNEQFF. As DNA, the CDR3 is TGTGCCAGCTCACCTCCCGGACTAGCGGGGGGGAATGAGCAGTTCTTC.

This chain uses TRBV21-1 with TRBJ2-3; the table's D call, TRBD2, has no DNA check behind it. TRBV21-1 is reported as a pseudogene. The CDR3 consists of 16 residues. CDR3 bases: TGTGCCAGCAGCCCTCAGAAAGGACTGGCCGAGGATACGCAGTATTTT. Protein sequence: CASSPQKGLAEDTQYF.

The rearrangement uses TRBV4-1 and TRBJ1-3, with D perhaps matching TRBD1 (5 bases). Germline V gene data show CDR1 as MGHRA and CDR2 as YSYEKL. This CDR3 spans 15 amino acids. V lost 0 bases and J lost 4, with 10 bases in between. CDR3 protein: CASSQDIGAGNTIYF. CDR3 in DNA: TGCGCCAGCAGCCAAGATATAGGGGCGGGAAACACCATATATTTT.

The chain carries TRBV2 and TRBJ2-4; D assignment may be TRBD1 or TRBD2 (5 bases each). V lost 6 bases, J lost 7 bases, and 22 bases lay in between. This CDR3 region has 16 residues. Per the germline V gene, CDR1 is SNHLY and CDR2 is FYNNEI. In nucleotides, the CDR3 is TGTGCCAGCAGGAAGTACGGGGAAGGGGCGACGAACATTCAGTACTTC. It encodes CASRKYGEGATNIQYF.

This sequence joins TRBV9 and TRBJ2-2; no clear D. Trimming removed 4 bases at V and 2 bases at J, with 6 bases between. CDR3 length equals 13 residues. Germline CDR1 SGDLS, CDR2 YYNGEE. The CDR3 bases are TGTGCCAGCAGCCCTCAAAACACCGGGGAGCTGTTTTTT. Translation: CASSPQNTGELFF.

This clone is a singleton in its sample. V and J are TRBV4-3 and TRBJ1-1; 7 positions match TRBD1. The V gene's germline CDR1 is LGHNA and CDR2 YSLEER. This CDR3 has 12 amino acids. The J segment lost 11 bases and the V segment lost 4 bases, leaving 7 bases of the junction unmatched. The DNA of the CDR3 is TGCGCCAGCAGCCCGGAAGGGGGCTGGGCTTTCTTT. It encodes CASSPEGGWAFF.

CDR3: CASSGNTGGGTGELFF. CDR3 in DNA: TGCGCCAGCAGCGGGAACACGGGCGGGGGCACCGGGGAGCTGTTTTTT. J is TRBJ2-2 and V is TRBV5-1, with TRBD2 matching 7 bases. Losses at the gene ends were 4 bases for V and 4 bases for J; bases not matched to a gene: 10. CDR1 and CDR2 (germline): SGHRS, YFSETQ. The CDR3 totals 16 residues. Supplemented by reference TRBV5-1 and TRBJ2-2, the full variable domain reads KAGVTQTPRYLIKTRGQQVTLSCSPISGHRSVSWYQQTPGQGLQFLFEYFSETQRNKGNFPGRFSGRQFSNSRSEMNVSTLELGDSALYLCASSGNTGGGTGELFFGEGSRLTVL.

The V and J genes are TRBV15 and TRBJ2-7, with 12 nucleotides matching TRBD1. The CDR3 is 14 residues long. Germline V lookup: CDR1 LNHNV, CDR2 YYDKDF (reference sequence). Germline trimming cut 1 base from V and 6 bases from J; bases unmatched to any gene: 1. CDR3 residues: CATSRGDRGLEQYF. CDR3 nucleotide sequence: TGTGCCACCAGCAGAGGGGACAGGGGGCTCGAGCAGTACTTC.

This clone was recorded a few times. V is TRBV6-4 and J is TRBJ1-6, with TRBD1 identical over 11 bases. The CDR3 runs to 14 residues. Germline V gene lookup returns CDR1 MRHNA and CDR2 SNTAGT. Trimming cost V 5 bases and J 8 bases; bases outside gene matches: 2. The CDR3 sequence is CASSMDRGHSPLHF. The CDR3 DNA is TGTGCCAGCAGTATGGACAGGGGGCATTCACCCCTCCACTTT.

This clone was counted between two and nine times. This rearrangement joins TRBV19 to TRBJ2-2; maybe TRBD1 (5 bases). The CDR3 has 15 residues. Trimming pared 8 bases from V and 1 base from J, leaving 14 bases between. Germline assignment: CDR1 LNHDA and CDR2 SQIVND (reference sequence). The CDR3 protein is CASVKGAENTGELFF. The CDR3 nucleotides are TGTGCCAGTGTAAAAGGGGCGGAGAACACCGGGGAGCTGTTTTTT.

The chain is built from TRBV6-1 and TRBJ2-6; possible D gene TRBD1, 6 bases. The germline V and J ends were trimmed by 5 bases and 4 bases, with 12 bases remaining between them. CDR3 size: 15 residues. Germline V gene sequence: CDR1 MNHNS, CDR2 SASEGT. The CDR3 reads CASSNRVGGANVLTF. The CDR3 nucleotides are TGTGCCAGCAGTAACAGGGTCGGCGGGGCCAACGTCCTGACTTTC.

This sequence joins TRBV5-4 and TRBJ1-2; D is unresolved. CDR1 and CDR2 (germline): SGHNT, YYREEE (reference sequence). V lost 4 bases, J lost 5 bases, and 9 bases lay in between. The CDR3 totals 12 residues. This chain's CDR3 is CASSQDGYGYTF. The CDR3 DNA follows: TGTGCCAGCAGCCAGGACGGGTATGGCTACACCTTC.